The clone carrying this TCR beta chain showed up many times. This specimen belongs to a study of low-dose radiotherapy and immunotherapy resistance in tumors. This CDR3 has 15 residues. The ends lost 2 bases at V and 4 bases at J; junction bases unmatched: 5. Per the germline V gene, CDR1 is MNHEY and CDR2 is SMNVEV (reference sequence). TRAV and TRBV primers primed cDNA for both TCRalpha and TCRbeta. Both a constant-region primer and a V-primer adapter served to amplify TCRs across 20 PCR cycles. Each CDR3 protein is one row after TCRdb ran MiXCR on the reads. The table lists 80,000 to 95,000 distinct CDR3 sequences, roughly 9% of them singletons. Documented time point: before trial treatment. Qualifying patients carried advanced solid tumors devoid of tumor-infiltrating lymphocytes.

Specimen: PBMCs, collected before treatment. This receptor was identified in a male donor with prostate cancer. The V and J genes are TRBV27 and TRBJ1-5; TRBD1 matches 7 bases. The DNA of the CDR3 is TGTGCCAGCAGTTTAGTTAGGGGGCTGAATCAGCCCCAGCATTTT. This codes for CASSLVRGLNQPQHF.